The source of this T cell receptor beta chain is a study of CD8+ T cells in alopecia areata. V lost 3 bases and J 5 bases, leaving 6 bases between the germline ends. CDR3 length equals 12 residues. Germline values: CDR1 LNHDA, CDR2 SQIVND (reference sequence). This clone was seen a few times. Following RNA extraction, reverse transcription yielded cDNA that acted as the sequencing template. The method was immunoSEQ multiplex PCR; TCRdb's version includes in-frame clones alone and lacks a portion of them. Of 110,000 to 150,000 clones listed, about 60% are singletons. This chain connects TRBV19 to TRBJ2-3; no reliable D call. Sequences were derived from CD4+ T cells sorted from blood, sampled at week 0. The clonotype comes from a human donor with alopecia areata. CDR3 bases: TGTGCCAGTAGTATCGGTCTAGATACGCAGTATTTT. This gives the protein CASSIGLDTQYF.